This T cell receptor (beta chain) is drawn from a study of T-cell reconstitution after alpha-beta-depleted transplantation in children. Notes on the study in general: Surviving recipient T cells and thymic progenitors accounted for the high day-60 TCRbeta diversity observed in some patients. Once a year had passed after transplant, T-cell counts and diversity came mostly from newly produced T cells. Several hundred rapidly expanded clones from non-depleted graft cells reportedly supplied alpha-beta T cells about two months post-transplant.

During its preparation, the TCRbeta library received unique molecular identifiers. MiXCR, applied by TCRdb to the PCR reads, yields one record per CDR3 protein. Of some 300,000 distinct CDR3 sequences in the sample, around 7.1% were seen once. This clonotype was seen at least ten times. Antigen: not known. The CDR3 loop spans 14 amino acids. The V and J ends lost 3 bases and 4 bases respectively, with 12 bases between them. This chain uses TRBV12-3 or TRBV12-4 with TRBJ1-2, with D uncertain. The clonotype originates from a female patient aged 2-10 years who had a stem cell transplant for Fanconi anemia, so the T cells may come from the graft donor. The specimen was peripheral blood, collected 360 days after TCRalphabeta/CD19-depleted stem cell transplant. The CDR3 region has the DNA TGTGCCAGCAGTTTCGACGGTAGGAGCTATGGCTACACCTTC. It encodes CASSFDGRSYGYTF.